What follows are 8 T cell receptor beta chains derived from one specimen sequenced in a study of cytomegalovirus exposure and HLA in healthy donors. The assay was immunoSEQ multiplex PCR, and TCRdb's table has in-frame clones only and misses some. In the table there are some 140,000 clones, around 83% of which are singletons. Source material: PBMCs. These receptor sequences come from a human donor in good health.

The chain combines TRBV27 with TRBJ2-7; 9 bases fit TRBD2. V lost 2 bases and J lost 4; bases outside the gene matches: 9. The CDR3 length is 16 residues. Germline CDR1 MNHEY, CDR2 SMNVEV (reference sequence). CDR3 sequence: CASSLTSSGGIYEQYF. The CDR3 DNA reads as TGTGCCAGCAGTTTAACCAGTAGCGGGGGTATTTACGAGCAGTACTTC.

V is TRBV19 and J is TRBJ1-2; D unresolved. The V gene lost 1 base and the J gene lost 4 bases, with 10 bases spanning the gap. This CDR3 spans 14 amino acids. The germline V gene has CDR1 LNHDA and CDR2 SQIVND (reference sequence). This CDR3 is CASSIGAVAYGYTF. CDR3 nucleotide sequence: TGTGCCAGTAGTATAGGGGCAGTCGCCTATGGCTACACCTTC.

This sequence joins TRBV29-1 and TRBJ2-1; D is perhaps TRBD1 (6 bases). CDR1 and CDR2 (germline): SQVTM, ANQGSEA. V lost 1 base and J lost 3, with 19 bases in between. CDR3 size: 17 residues. This CDR3 reads CSVEVESAGTYYNEQFF. DNA for the CDR3: TGCAGCGTTGAAGTTGAGTCCGCCGGGACATACTACAATGAGCAGTTCTTC.

The rearrangement uses TRBV2 and TRBJ2-2; the D is unclear. Trimming shortened V by 8 bases and J by 4 bases, and 11 bases separated the two germline ends. Per germline, CDR1 SNHLY and CDR2 FYNNEI. This CDR3 is 13 amino acids long. For the CDR3, the DNA is TGTGCCAGCTGTTTCGTGGCCACCGGGGAGCTGTTTTTT. It encodes CASCFVATGELFF. Together with reference TRBV2 and TRBJ2-2, the CDR3 gives the full variable domain: EPEVTQTPSHQVTQMGQEVILRCVPISNHLYFYWYRQILGQKVEFLVSFYNNEISEKSEIFDDQFSVERPDGSNFTLKIRSTKLEDSAMYFCASCFVATGELFFGEGSRLTVL.

This chain links TRBV5-4 with TRBJ2-7, with 10 bases identical to TRBD2. From germline, CDR1 is SGHNT and CDR2 YYREEE (reference sequence). CDR3 length: 16 residues. Trimming removed 3 bases from V and 2 bases from J; junction bases left unmatched: 8. CDR3 loop: CASSSGWTSGTYEQYF. The CDR3 DNA follows: TGTGCCAGCAGCTCTGGGTGGACTAGCGGAACCTACGAGCAGTACTTC.

This chain joins TRBV2 and TRBJ2-7, with 10 bases matching TRBD2. CDR3 size: 15 residues. With 3 bases clipped from V and 6 bases from J, the junction kept 8 bases outside the gene matches. From germline, CDR1 is SNHLY and CDR2 FYNNEI. CDR3 nucleotide sequence: TGTGCCAGCAGTGATTCCCTAGCGGGAGAGGCCGAGCAGTACTTC. Protein product: CASSDSLAGEAEQYF.

The gene calls are TRBV6-4 and TRBJ2-7, with 9 bases aligning to TRBD1. Trimming took 5 bases from V and 0 from J; bases not matched to a gene: 5. CDR1 is MRHNA, CDR2 SNTAGT, per germline. This CDR3 comprises 15 residues. The CDR3 nucleotides are TGTGCCAGCAGTCGACAGGGGGAGGGCTCCTACGAGCAGTACTTC. Translating it yields CASSRQGEGSYEQYF.

The V call is TRBV30, the J call TRBJ2-3, with D maybe TRBD1 (6 bases). This CDR3 comprises 13 residues. The V and J ends lost 7 bases and 0 bases respectively, with 11 bases between them. Per the germline V gene, CDR1 is GTSNPN and CDR2 is SVGIG (reference sequence). The CDR3 loop is CASQTGSTDTQYF. The CDR3 DNA reads as TGTGCCTCACAGACAGGAAGCACAGATACGCAGTATTTT. The variable domain in full, with the rest retrieved from reference TRBV30 and TRBJ2-3, is SQTIHQWPATLVQPVGSPLSLECTVEGTSNPNLYWYRQAAGRGLQLLFYSVGIGQISSEVPQNLSASRPQDRQFILSSKKLLLSDSGFYLCASQTGSTDTQYFGPGTRLTVL.